The clone carrying this T cell receptor (beta chain) was recorded only once. Its antigen is as yet unknown. A deep-level run was used for the assay. Each subset's genomic DNA was split evenly across several immunoSEQ plates. TCRdb keeps only in-frame clones here, not all; method: immunoSEQ multiplex PCR. The table includes roughly 500,000 clones, approximately 85% detected once. This sample is part of a study of shared clonotypes between healthy human individuals. Study-level information: A couple of women and a few men aged 18 to 49 made up the donors. The study's findings and limits: Few donors restricted represented genetic and exposure-history diversity.

The sequenced material came from PBMCs. This clonotype was obtained from a woman aged 35 to 49 in good health. Some clones in this sample may be carry-over from other donors' samples.

CDR3 nucleotide sequence: TGTGCCAGCAGTTTAATTGGGACAGTCGAGACCCAGTACTTC. Translation gives CASSLIGTVETQYF. The V call is TRBV27, the J call TRBJ2-5; 7 bases fit TRBD1. CDR3 size: 14 residues. The germline V gene has CDR1 MNHEY and CDR2 SMNVEV (reference sequence). J lost 5 bases, V lost 2 bases, and 5 bases had no gene match.